The TCR beta chain under discussion was sequenced for a study of beta chain features in type 1 diabetes. About the research overall: Cell yields, gender and age were comparable in patients and healthy donors.

Germline loops: CDR1 SNHLY, CDR2 FYNNEI. V was pared by 7 bases and J by 4 bases, with 11 bases between. The CDR3 totals 13 residues. Sequencing targeted expressed TCRB transcripts, as all isolated RNA had been reverse transcribed. This table comes from immunoSEQ multiplex PCR, and its TCRdb copy is limited to in-frame clones, with some not included. This sample has 300,000 to 350,000 clones, with around a fifth found just once. The authors sorted CD4+ naive, central memory, regulatory and stem cell-like memory cells via CD45RO/CCR7/CD25/CD127/CD95/CD27. This chain connects TRBV2 to TRBJ2-1; D might be TRBD1 (6 bases). The source of this sequence is a young woman in good health. Material: naive CD4+ T cells from blood. CDR3 sequence reads: CASMAGVYNEQFF. CDR3 sequence (DNA): TGTGCCAGCATGGCAGGGGTGTACAATGAGCAGTTCTTC.